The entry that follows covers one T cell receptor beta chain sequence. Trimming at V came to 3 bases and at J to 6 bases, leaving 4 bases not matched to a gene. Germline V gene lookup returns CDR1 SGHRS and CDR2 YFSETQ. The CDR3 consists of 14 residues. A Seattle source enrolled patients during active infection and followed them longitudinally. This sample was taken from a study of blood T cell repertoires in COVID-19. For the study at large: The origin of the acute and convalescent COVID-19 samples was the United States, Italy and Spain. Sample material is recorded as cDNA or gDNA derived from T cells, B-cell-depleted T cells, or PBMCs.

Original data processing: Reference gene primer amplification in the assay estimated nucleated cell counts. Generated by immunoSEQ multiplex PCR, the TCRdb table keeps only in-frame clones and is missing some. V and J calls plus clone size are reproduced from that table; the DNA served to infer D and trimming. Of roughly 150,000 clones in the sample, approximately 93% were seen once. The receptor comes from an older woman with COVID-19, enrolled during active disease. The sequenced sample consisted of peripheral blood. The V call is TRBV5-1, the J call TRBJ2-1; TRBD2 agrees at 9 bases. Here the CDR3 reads CASSWGTSSNEQFF. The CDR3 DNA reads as TGCGCCAGCAGCTGGGGGACTAGCTCCAATGAGCAGTTCTTC.